These 8 T cell receptor beta chains were sequenced from one sample in a study of blood T cell repertoires in COVID-19. TCRdb's table, derived via immunoSEQ multiplex PCR, lists solely in-frame clones and lacks some. This table holds about 76,000 clones, around 91% found once. Sequenced material: peripheral blood. Receptors originate from a human donor in a cohort sampled during active COVID-19.

The V gene is TRBV5-4, the J gene TRBJ2-5; tentatively, D is TRBD2 (6 bases). V was clipped by 4 bases and J by 2 bases, with 12 bases between them. The germline gives CDR1 SGHNT, CDR2 YYREEE (reference sequence). The CDR3 covers 14 residues. CDR3: CASSRAGRQETQYF. CDR3 DNA sequence: TGTGCCAGCAGCCGGGCGGGGCGGCAAGAGACCCAGTACTTC.

The chain recombines TRBV18 with TRBJ2-7; 8 bases are shared with TRBD1. Trimming removed 3 bases from V and 5 bases from J; junction bases left unmatched: 0. The CDR3 has 12 residues. Germline V gives CDR1 KGHSH, CDR2 LQKENI. The CDR3 protein is CASSPTGDEQYF. CDR3 DNA sequence: TGTGCCAGCTCACCGACAGGGGACGAGCAGTACTTC.

CDR3 loop: CASSLRAQGGTDTQYF. The CDR3 DNA follows: TGTGCCAGCAGCCTAAGGGCTCAGGGGGGCACAGATACGCAGTATTTT. The genes are TRBV7-3 and TRBJ2-3; 7 nucleotides line up with TRBD1. The CDR3 length is 16 residues. The germline CDR1 and CDR2 sequences are SGHTA and FQGTGA. V lost 5 bases to trimming and J lost 1 base; unmatched junction nucleotides: 9.

The CDR3 coding sequence is TGCAGCGTTGAAAAACTAGCGGGGGTCGGTACAGATACGCAGTATTTT. Amino acids: CSVEKLAGVGTDTQYF. The rearrangement links TRBV29-1 to TRBJ2-3, with 11 bases lining up with TRBD2. V lost 2 bases, J lost 3 bases, and 7 bases stayed unmatched. Germline V gives CDR1 SQVTM, CDR2 ANQGSEA. The CDR3 totals 16 residues.

The J gene is TRBJ1-5, the V gene TRBV25-1; D remains unclear. Germline CDR1 MGHDK, CDR2 SYGVNS. Trimming left V 9 bases short and J 3 bases short, with 12 bases between. This CDR3 contains 13 residues. The CDR3: CARSTTLNQPQHF. CDR3 DNA sequence: TGTGCCAGGAGCACTACTCTCAATCAGCCCCAGCATTTT. Combining the CDR3 with reference TRBV25-1 and TRBJ1-5 gives the whole variable domain EADIYQTPRYLVIGTGKKITLECSQTMGHDKMYWYQQDPGMELHLIHYSYGVNSTEKGDLSSESTVSRIRTEHFPLTLESARPSHTSQYLCARSTTLNQPQHFGDGTRLSIL.

The V call is TRBV6-2 or TRBV6-3, the J call TRBJ2-7; D is unclear. Germline CDR1 is MNHEY and CDR2 is SVGEGT. Trimming took 0 bases from V and 0 from J, leaving 6 bases between them. CDR3 length: 14 amino acids. CDR3 sequence: CASSYSPGSYEQYF. The CDR3 nucleotides read TGTGCCAGCAGTTACTCGCCAGGCTCCTACGAGCAGTACTTC.

The V and J genes are TRBV27 and TRBJ2-7, with 8 bases identical to TRBD1. From germline, CDR1 is MNHEY and CDR2 SMNVEV (reference sequence). V gave up 5 bases and J gave up 2 bases; unmatched junction bases: 8. The CDR3 covers 15 residues. The CDR3 protein is CASSPRQGAAYEQYF. In DNA form, the CDR3 reads TGTGCCAGCAGTCCTCGCCAGGGGGCGGCCTACGAGCAGTACTTC.

This clone was observed once. The chain couples TRBV10-2 to TRBJ1-3, with 8 bases aligning to TRBD1. V shed 10 bases and J 3 bases; nucleotides not matched to a gene: 8. Germline CDR1 reads WSHSY; CDR2 reads SAAADI. The CDR3 loop spans 14 amino acids. Here the CDR3 DNA reads TGCGCCACTACCAGGGGGCTGGATGGAAACACCATATATTTT. The encoded protein is CATTRGLDGNTIYF.